A single sample gave rise to the 7 T cell receptor beta chains below, sequenced in a study of T cells in Graves' hyperthyroidism and ophthalmopathy (dated by TCRdb to the late 2010s). Library prep was done by multiplex PCR. The reads were generated on an Illumina HiSeq 2000. TCR beta CDR3 regions were amplified from RNA transcripts. The first round of RT-PCR for the TCR CDR3 was performed with the HTBI primer set and the Qiagen OneStep RT-PCR kit. TCRdb reprocessed the public reads (quality trimming at Q25 with fastp, clone calling with MiXCR) and kept in-frame beta chains. Rows with one shared CDR3 protein collapse into an entry with the most common genes and DNA. Counted in this sample were more than 300,000 distinct CDR3 sequences; about 18% of them appeared once. The top ten clonotypes cover over 35% of the sample. Material for sequencing was blood. The receptors derive from a man aged 18-30 years with Graves' ophthalmopathy.

This clonotype was seen only a few times. CDR3 protein: CASSRDGTSVEQTQYF. The CDR3 region has the DNA TGCGCCAGCAGCCGCGATGGGACTAGCGTCGAACAGACCCAGTACTTC. The chain has TRBV4-1 and TRBJ2-5, with 10 bases lining up with TRBD2. V shed 4 bases, J shed 6 bases, and the junction held 11 bases outside the gene matches. CDR3 size: 16 residues. Germline CDR1 MGHRA, CDR2 YSYEKL.

A few counts support this clonotype. The chain uses TRBV15 and TRBJ1-2, with D uncertain. V lost 3 bases and J lost 4, with 6 bases in between. The CDR3 totals 12 residues. CDR1 is LNHNV, CDR2 YYDKDF, per germline (reference sequence). The CDR3 here is CATSRAFYGYTF. The CDR3 DNA reads as TGTGCCACCAGCAGGGCCTTCTATGGCTACACCTTC.

This clonotype was picked up a small number of times. The chain carries TRBV10-1 and TRBJ1-1; D is perhaps TRBD1 (5 bases). In germline, CDR1 is WNHNN, CDR2 SYGVQD (reference sequence). The V end lost 4 bases, the J end lost 1 base, and 16 bases lay between the germline ends. The CDR3 runs 16 residues. The CDR3 DNA follows: TGCGCCAGCAGTGGAGGTTCCGGGGGTTCGAACACTGAAGCTTTCTTT. Its translation: CASSGGSGGSNTEAFF.

In this sample, this clonotype turned up many times. The CDR3 nucleotides are TGTGCCAGCAGACCTGAGTGGAGCGAAGAGACCCAGTACTTC. Amino acids: CASRPEWSEETQYF. This rearrangement joins TRBV27 to TRBJ2-5, with D unresolved. Germline V gene sequence: CDR1 MNHEY, CDR2 SMNVEV (reference sequence). The V gene lost 6 bases and the J gene lost 3 bases, with 14 bases spanning the gap. This CDR3 is 14 amino acids long.

The chain carries TRBV27 and TRBJ2-2; D gene ambiguous. This CDR3 spans 12 amino acids. The ends were cut back, 3 bases at V and 8 bases at J, with 7 bases in the middle. Germline V gene sequence: CDR1 MNHEY, CDR2 SMNVEV (reference sequence). CDR3 residues: CASSFLVGELFF. The CDR3 bases are TGTGCCAGCAGTTTCCTCGTAGGGGAGCTGTTTTTT.

This clonotype was recorded many times. This chain uses TRBV3-1 with TRBJ1-2; D is unresolved. V lost 0 bases and J 8 bases, leaving 16 bases between the germline ends. This CDR3 has 15 residues. CDR1 LGHDT and CDR2 YNNKEL come from the germline V gene (reference sequence). The CDR3 reads CASSQDWVGSSGYTF. The CDR3 DNA follows: TGTGCCAGCAGCCAAGATTGGGTAGGGTCTAGCGGCTACACCTTC. Full variable domain (rest looked up from reference TRBV3-1 and TRBJ1-2): DTAVSQTPKYLVTQMGNDKSIKCEQNLGHDTMYWYKQDSKKFLKIMFSYNNKELIINETVPNRFSPKSPDKAHLNLHINSLELGDSAVYFCASSQDWVGSSGYTFGSGTRLTVV.

This clonotype has a count of ten or more. The rearrangement uses TRBV20-1 and TRBJ1-1; D ambiguous. The CDR3 consists of 13 residues. CDR1 is DFQATT, CDR2 SNEGSKA, per germline (reference sequence). V lost 6 bases and J lost 4, with 15 bases in between. CDR3 amino acids: CSAHGWWSTEAFF. CDR3 coding DNA: TGCAGTGCCCACGGGTGGTGGAGCACTGAAGCTTTCTTT.